This TCR beta chain was observed in a study of radiotherapy plus CTLA-4 blockade in lung cancer. About the research overall: There were objective responses in 18% of patients, and around 31% had disease control. Study-wide points: Tumor-derived TCR clones expanded in blood after radiotherapy plus ipilimumab. Interferon-beta and early blood T cell clone dynamics reportedly predicted response best.

Data came from immunoSEQ multiplex PCR; TCRdb stores just in-frame clones and leaves some out. The repertoire holds approximately 28,000 clones, with less than 85% as singletons. About this clone itself: Its antigen remains unidentified.

The CDR3 is 16 amino acids. The germline V and J ends were trimmed by 1 base and 0 bases, with 13 bases remaining between them. The germline V gene encodes CDR1 SGHNT and CDR2 YYREEE (reference sequence). Chemo-refractory metastatic non-small-cell lung cancer patients underwent focal radiation alongside CTLA-4 blockade with ipilimumab. The starting material was peripheral blood, obtained from a patient treated with radiotherapy plus ipilimumab. V is TRBV5-4 and J is TRBJ1-2, with D unclear. The source of this sequence is a human donor with non-small cell lung cancer who had stable disease on radiotherapy plus ipilimumab. CDR3 bases: TGTGCCAGCAGCTTGTCGATCGGGCGGACTAACTATGGCTACACCTTC. Encoded protein: CASSLSIGRTNYGYTF. The full variable domain, completed using reference TRBV5-4 and TRBJ1-2, is ETGVTQSPTHLIKTRGQQVTLRCSSQSGHNTVSWYQQALGQGPQFIFQYYREEENGRGNFPPRFSGLQFPNYSSELNVNALELDDSALYLCASSLSIGRTNYGYTFGSGTRLTVV.